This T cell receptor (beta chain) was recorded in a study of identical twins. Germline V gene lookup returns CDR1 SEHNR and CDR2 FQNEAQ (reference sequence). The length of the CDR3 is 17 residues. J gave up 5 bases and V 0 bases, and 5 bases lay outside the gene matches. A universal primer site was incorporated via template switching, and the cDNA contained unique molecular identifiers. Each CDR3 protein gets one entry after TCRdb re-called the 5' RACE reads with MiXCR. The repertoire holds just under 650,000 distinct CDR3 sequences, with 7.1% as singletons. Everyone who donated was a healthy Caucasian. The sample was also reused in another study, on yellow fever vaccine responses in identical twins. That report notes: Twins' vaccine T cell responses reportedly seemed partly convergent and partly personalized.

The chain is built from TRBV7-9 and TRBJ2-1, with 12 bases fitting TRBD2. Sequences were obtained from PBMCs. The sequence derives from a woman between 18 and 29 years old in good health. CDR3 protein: CASSLAPLAGGHNEQFF. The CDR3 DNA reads TGTGCCAGCAGCTTAGCGCCACTAGCGGGAGGACACAATGAGCAGTTCTTC.